Listed here are 12 T cell receptor beta chains from one sample, sequenced in a study of T cell changes during pregnancy in multiple sclerosis. Sequenced by immunoSEQ multiplex PCR; TCRdb stores in-frame clones only, minus some. The sample carries roughly 110,000 clones, 85% to 95% recorded once. The input for sequencing was peripheral blood, taken after pregnancy. Every receptor here comes from a female donor with multiple sclerosis, enrolled in a pregnancy study.

The V and J genes are TRBV28 and TRBJ1-5; the match to TRBD1 covers 8 bases. V lost 6 bases and J lost 6; bases outside the gene matches: 7. Per the germline V gene, CDR1 is MDHEN and CDR2 is SYDVKM. The CDR3 loop spans 14 amino acids. The CDR3, as DNA: TGTGCCAGCAGCCGGGACAGGCGGATTCAGCCCCAGCATTTT. This translates into CASSRDRRIQPQHF.

This clone was seen a handful of times. The V and J genes are TRBV9 and TRBJ1-1, with TRBD1 matching 7 bases. The V gene end was trimmed by 4 bases and the J gene end by 5 bases; junction bases not matched to a gene: 8. Germline CDR1 reads SGDLS; CDR2 reads YYNGEE. The CDR3 has 14 amino acids. The CDR3 bases are TGTGCCAGCAGCTCAACGACCAGGGGGACTGAAGCTTTCTTT. Its protein product is CASSSTTRGTEAFF.

The rearrangement uses TRBV7-9 and TRBJ1-2; TRBD1 matches at 7 bases. V was pared by 5 bases and J by 8 bases, with 14 bases of the junction left unmatched. This CDR3 contains 15 residues. Germline CDR1 SEHNR, CDR2 FQNEAQ (reference sequence). CDR3 protein: CASSLTGTQYLGYTF. The CDR3 DNA follows: TGTGCCAGCAGCCTGACAGGGACACAGTACCTGGGCTACACCTTC.

The chain links TRBV5-6 to TRBJ2-7; weak D call: TRBD1 (6 bases). The length of the CDR3 is 17 residues. Trimming shortened V by 0 bases and J by 5 bases, and 21 bases separated the two germline ends. Germline V CDR1 and CDR2: SGHDT, YYEEEE. Written as DNA, the CDR3 is TGTGCCAGCAGCTTGGAGCTCTGGGACACACAAAGCGACGAGCAGTACTTC. This codes for CASSLELWDTQSDEQYF.

The chain employs TRBV7-9 and TRBJ1-2; D is unclear. Germline CDR1 SEHNR, CDR2 FQNEAQ (reference sequence). The CDR3 is made up of 12 amino acids. V was shortened by 3 bases and J by 4 bases, with 6 bases between the two germline ends. Here the CDR3 DNA reads TGTGCCAGCAGCTTTACAGCCTATGGCTACACCTTC. It yields the protein CASSFTAYGYTF.

The rearrangement links TRBV28 to TRBJ2-7; the D is unclear. Trimming shortened V by 2 bases and J by 2 bases, and 7 bases separated the two germline ends. Germline V gene data show CDR1 as MDHEN and CDR2 as SYDVKM. The CDR3 totals 13 residues. CDR3 amino acids: CASSLVHPYEQYF. CDR3 sequence (DNA): TGTGCCAGCAGTTTAGTACATCCCTACGAGCAGTACTTC. The whole variable domain, remainder taken from reference TRBV28 and TRBJ2-7, is DVKVTQSSRYLVKRTGEKVFLECVQDMDHENMFWYRQDPGLGLRLIYFSYDVKMKEKGDIPEGYSVSREKKERFSLILESASTNQTSMYLCASSLVHPYEQYFGPGTRLTVT.

The V gene is TRBV5-1, the J gene TRBJ2-3, with 8 bases that match TRBD1. The trim removed 3 bases at V and 2 bases at J, leaving 2 bases unmatched. This CDR3 comprises 14 residues. The germline gives CDR1 SGHRS, CDR2 YFSETQ. The CDR3 DNA reads as TGCGCCAGCAGCTACAGGGGGGCCACAGATACGCAGTATTTT. It translates to CASSYRGATDTQYF.

The chain couples TRBV7-7 to TRBJ2-1; D perhaps matches TRBD2 (6 bases). Germline V lookup: CDR1 SSHAT, CDR2 FNYEAQ (reference sequence). The V and J ends lost 0 bases and 10 bases respectively, with 13 bases between them. The CDR3 contains 14 residues. For the CDR3, the DNA is TGTGCCAGCAGCTTAGCGCGGGGATCTGGGGAGCAGTTCTTC. Its protein product is CASSLARGSGEQFF.

The V call is TRBV20-1, the J call TRBJ2-7; 9 bases fit TRBD2. In germline, CDR1 is DFQATT, CDR2 SNEGSKA (reference sequence). CDR3 length: 11 residues. The trim removed 7 bases at V and 3 bases at J, leaving 1 base unmatched. In nucleotides, the CDR3 is TGCAGTGGCGGGGGGGACTACGAGCAGTACTTC. The encoded protein is CSGGGDYEQYF.

The rearrangement links TRBV6-1 to TRBJ2-7; D gene ambiguous. In germline, CDR1 is MNHNS, CDR2 SASEGT. This CDR3 spans 15 amino acids. V gave up 3 bases and J gave up 5 bases, with 17 bases separating them. CDR3 region: CASSDPRRVFNEQYF. CDR3 coding DNA: TGTGCCAGCAGTGATCCCCGCCGGGTATTCAACGAGCAGTACTTC.

This chain uses TRBV28 with TRBJ1-5; 11 bases line up with TRBD1. This CDR3 region has 17 residues. CDR1 MDHEN and CDR2 SYDVKM come from the germline V gene. Trimming removed 6 bases from V and 4 bases from J; junction bases left unmatched: 11. The CDR3 DNA reads TGTGCCAGCAGCCACCCGACCGGACAGGGGGCAAATCAGCCCCAGCATTTT. This gives the protein CASSHPTGQGANQPQHF.

There are a few counts of this clone. V and J are TRBV4-1 and TRBJ2-6; 7 nucleotides line up with TRBD1. Per the germline V gene, CDR1 is MGHRA and CDR2 is YSYEKL. With V trimmed by 2 bases and J by 3 bases, 7 bases remained unmatched. The CDR3 runs to 17 residues. The CDR3 DNA sequence: TGCGCCAGCAGCCAAACAGGGGCCCTCAGTGGGGCCAACGTCCTGACTTTC. It yields the protein CASSQTGALSGANVLTF.